The next 8 T cell receptor beta chains were all read from a single sample in a study of post-analysis software for immune sequencing data. General observations from the study: The five TRBV segments detected at higher frequency in patients than in controls included TRBV5-6, TRBV5-1 and TRBV20-1.

The antigens of these receptors remain unknown. Carried by the TCR beta cDNA libraries were unique molecular identifiers. TCRdb called the PCR reads again in MiXCR, with one record for every CDR3 protein. The table shows 600,000 to 750,000 distinct CDR3 sequences, with 59% occurring only once. Input material: blood. These TCRs come from a girl aged 2-10 years with multiple sclerosis.

This clonotype came up a few times. V usage is TRBV10-2 and J usage is TRBJ1-5, with D hard to call. The CDR3 extends over 14 amino acids. V was clipped by 0 bases and J by 0 bases, with 3 bases between them. From germline, CDR1 is WSHSY and CDR2 SAAADI. The CDR3 protein is CASSESVSNQPQHF. For the CDR3, the DNA is TGCGCCAGCAGTGAGTCAGTTAGCAATCAGCCCCAGCATTTT.

This clonotype was detected only once. CDR3 loop: CASTWSGGPEETQYF. The CDR3 DNA reads as TGCGCCAGCACTTGGTCTGGGGGGCCAGAAGAGACCCAGTACTTC. J is TRBJ2-5 and V is TRBV5-1, with D possibly called TRBD1 or TRBD2 (6 bases each). V was trimmed by 6 bases and J by 3 bases, leaving 18 bases between them. CDR1 and CDR2 (germline): SGHRS, YFSETQ. This CDR3 has 15 residues.

There are a few counts of this clonotype. The V and J genes are TRBV20-1 and TRBJ2-2; 7 bases agree with TRBD1. The CDR3 is 17 amino acids. In germline, CDR1 is DFQATT, CDR2 SNEGSKA (reference sequence). The V and J ends lost 5 bases and 4 bases, in that order; junction bases with no gene match: 16. DNA for the CDR3: TGCAGTGCTGAGGAACACAGGGGTGGGAGAATCACCGGGGAGCTGTTTTTT. Residues: CSAEEHRGGRITGELFF.

This clonotype was observed a handful of times. The chain couples TRBV11-2 to TRBJ2-7; D is perhaps TRBD1 or TRBD2 (5 bases each). Trimming pared 5 bases from V and 6 bases from J, leaving 14 bases between. Per the germline V gene, CDR1 is SGHAT and CDR2 is FQNNGV. The CDR3 loop spans 13 amino acids. The CDR3 DNA reads as TGTGCCAGCAGCCCTGGGGGAGTTGGCGAGCAGTACTTC. Protein sequence: CASSPGGVGEQYF. The variable domain in full, with the rest retrieved from reference TRBV11-2 and TRBJ2-7, is EAGVAQSPRYKIIEKRQSVAFWCNPISGHATLYWYQQILGQGPKLLIQFQNNGVVDDSQLPKDRFSAERLKGVDSTLKIQPAKLEDSAVYLCASSPGGVGEQYFGPGTRLTVT.

The chain couples TRBV29-1 to TRBJ2-3; 7 bases fit TRBD2. V lost 1 base to trimming and J lost 1 base; unmatched junction nucleotides: 2. Germline-derived CDR1 and CDR2 are SQVTM and ANQGSEA. The CDR3 has 14 residues. This CDR3 reads CSVEASGGTDTQYF. In nucleotides, the CDR3 is TGCAGCGTTGAAGCCAGCGGGGGCACAGATACGCAGTATTTT.

The CDR3 region is CSASALTDRGMSTDTQYF. Written as DNA, the CDR3 is TGCAGTGCTAGCGCCCTGACAGATAGGGGGATGAGCACAGATACGCAGTATTTT. J is TRBJ2-3 and V is TRBV20-1; the D gene is possibly TRBD1 (6 bases). Germline CDR1 is DFQATT and CDR2 is SNEGSKA (reference sequence). Trimming cost V 3 bases and J 0 bases, with 22 bases left between them. The length of the CDR3 is 18 residues.

A word on this clonotype: Germline and junction disagree at one end, which may indicate a read error. The V and J genes are TRBV2 and TRBJ2-1; 7 positions agree with TRBD1. The CDR3 sequence is 14 residues long. In germline, CDR1 is SNHLY, CDR2 FYNNEI. This CDR3 is CTSRLQGRRDEQFF. The DNA of the CDR3 is TGTACCAGCAGACTACAGGGGCGAAGGGATGAGCAGTTCTTC.

In this sample, this clonotype turned up a few times. The chain recombines TRBV29-1 with TRBJ1-2, with D perhaps matching TRBD1 (5 bases). The V gene's germline CDR1 is SQVTM and CDR2 ANQGSEA. The CDR3 contains 12 residues. V shed 2 bases and J shed 2 bases, with 6 bases lying between them. CDR3 bases: TGCAGCGTTGAAAACAGGAACTATGGCTACACCTTC. Its translation: CSVENRNYGYTF.